This entry concerns a single T cell receptor (beta chain). The record originates from a study of blood T cell repertoires in COVID-19. The overall study: Samples came from the United States, Italy and Spain, spanning acute and convalescent COVID-19.

The V gene lost 6 bases and the J gene lost 6 bases, with 11 bases spanning the gap. There are 12 residues in the CDR3. Germline V gene data show CDR1 as MDHEN and CDR2 as SYDVKM. Study processing details: Nucleated cell number was recorded as an estimate derived from reference gene primer amplification. Clones were sequenced by immunoSEQ multiplex PCR, and TCRdb holds only the in-frame ones, with some missing. Clone size and the V and J calls come from that table; the DNA yielded D and trimming. The sample consists of roughly 97,000 clones, 70% to 90% of them appearing once. The V gene is TRBV28, the J gene TRBJ1-1; D possibly corresponds to TRBD1 (5 bases). The sequencing input was peripheral blood. This TCR was recovered from a human donor in a cohort sampled during active COVID-19. The CDR3 DNA follows: TGTGCCAGCAGGGGGCTATATCCTGAAGCTTTCTTT. Translation: CASRGLYPEAFF.